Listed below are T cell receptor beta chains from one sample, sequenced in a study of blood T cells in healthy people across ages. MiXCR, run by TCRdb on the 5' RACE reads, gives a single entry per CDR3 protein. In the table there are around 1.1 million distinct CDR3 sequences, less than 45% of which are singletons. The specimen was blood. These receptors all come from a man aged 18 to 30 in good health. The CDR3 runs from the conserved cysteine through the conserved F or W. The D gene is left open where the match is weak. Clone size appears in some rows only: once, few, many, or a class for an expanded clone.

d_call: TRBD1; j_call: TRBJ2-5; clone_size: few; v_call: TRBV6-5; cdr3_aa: CASSLGTAQGTQYF; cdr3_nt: TGTGCCAGCAGTCTCGGGACAGCTCAGGGGACCCAGTACTTC
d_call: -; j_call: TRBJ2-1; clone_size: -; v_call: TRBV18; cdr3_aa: CASSPGIVTAREQFF; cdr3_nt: TGTGCCAGCTCACCAGGAATAGTCACAGCTAGGGAGCAGTTCTTC
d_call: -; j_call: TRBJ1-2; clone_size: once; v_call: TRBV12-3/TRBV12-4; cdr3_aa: CASSLEGRRGCTF; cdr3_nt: TGTGCCAGCAGTTTAGAGGGCCGGAGGGGCTGCACCTTC
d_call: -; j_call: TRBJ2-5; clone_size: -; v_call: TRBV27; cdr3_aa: CASSFRSEKGETQYF; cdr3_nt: TGTGCCAGCAGTTTCCGATCGGAGAAGGGGGAGACCCAGTACTTC
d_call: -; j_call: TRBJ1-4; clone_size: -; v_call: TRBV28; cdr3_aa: CANSPPAVDEKLFF; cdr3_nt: TGTGCCAACAGTCCCCCAGCGGTGGATGAAAAACTGTTTTTT
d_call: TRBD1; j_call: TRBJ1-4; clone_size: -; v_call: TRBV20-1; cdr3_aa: CSARGQSRWGDNEKLFF; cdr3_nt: TGCAGTGCTAGGGGACAGTCAAGGTGGGGGGATAATGAAAAACTGTTTTTT
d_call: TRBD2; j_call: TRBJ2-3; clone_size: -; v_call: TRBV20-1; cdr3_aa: CSARETVGGVYTDTQYF; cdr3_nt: TGCAGTGCTAGAGAAACGGTGGGGGGGGTTTACACAGATACGCAGTATTTT
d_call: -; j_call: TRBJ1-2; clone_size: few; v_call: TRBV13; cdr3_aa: CASSPRFENGGDYTF; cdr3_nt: TGTGCCAGCAGCCCCCGATTTGAGAATGGGGGGGACTACACCTTC
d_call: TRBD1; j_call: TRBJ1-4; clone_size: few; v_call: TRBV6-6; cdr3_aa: CASRLGQGLFEKLFF; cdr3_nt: TGTGCCAGCAGACTAGGACAGGGGCTCTTCGAAAAACTGTTTTTT
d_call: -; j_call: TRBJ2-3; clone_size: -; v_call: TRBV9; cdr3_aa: CASSVGGRGTDTQYF; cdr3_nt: TGTGCCAGCAGCGTAGGGGGCAGGGGCACAGATACGCAGTATTTT
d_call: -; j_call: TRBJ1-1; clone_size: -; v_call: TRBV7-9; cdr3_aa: CASSSPPRVRNTEAFF; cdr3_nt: TGTGCCAGCAGCTCACCCCCGCGAGTCCGGAACACTGAAGCTTTCTTT
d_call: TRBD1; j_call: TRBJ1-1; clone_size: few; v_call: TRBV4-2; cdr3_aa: CASSPLPRDRATEAFF; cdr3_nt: TGTGCCAGCAGCCCACTACCCCGGGACAGGGCCACTGAAGCTTTCTTT
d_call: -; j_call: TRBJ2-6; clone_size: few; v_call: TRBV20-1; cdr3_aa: CSFRASGANVLTF; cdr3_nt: TGCAGCTTTAGGGCCTCTGGGGCCAACGTCCTGACTTTC
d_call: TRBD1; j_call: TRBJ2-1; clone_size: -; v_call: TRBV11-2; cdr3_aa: CASSLGTGGHEQFF; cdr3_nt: TGTGCCAGCAGCCTGGGGACAGGGGGCCATGAGCAGTTCTTC
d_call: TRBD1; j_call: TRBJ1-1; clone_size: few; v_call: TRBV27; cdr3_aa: CASSSGTGSEAFF; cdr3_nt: TGTGCCAGCAGCTCCGGGACAGGGTCTGAAGCTTTCTTT
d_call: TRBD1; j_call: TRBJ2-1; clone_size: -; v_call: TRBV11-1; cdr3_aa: CASSLMDRDQFF; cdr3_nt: TGTGCCAGCAGCTTAATGGACAGGGACCAGTTCTTC
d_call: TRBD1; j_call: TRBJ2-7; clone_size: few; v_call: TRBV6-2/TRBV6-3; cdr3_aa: CASSYHPGQGYEQYF; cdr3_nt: TGTGCCAGCAGTTACCATCCGGGACAGGGCTACGAGCAGTACTTC
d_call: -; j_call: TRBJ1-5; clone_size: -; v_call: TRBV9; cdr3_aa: CASSPGQDLNQPQHF; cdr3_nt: TGTGCCAGCAGCCCCGGGCAGGACTTGAACCAGCCCCAGCATTTT
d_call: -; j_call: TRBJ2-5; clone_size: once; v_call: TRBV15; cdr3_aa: CATSSFREETQYF; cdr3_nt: TGTGCCACCAGCTCCTTCCGGGAAGAGACCCAGTACTTC
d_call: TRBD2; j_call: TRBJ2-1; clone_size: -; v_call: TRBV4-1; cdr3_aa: CASSQPTTSVFSLRFF; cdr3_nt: TGCGCCAGCAGCCAGCCAACGACTAGCGTATTTTCATTGCGGTTCTTC
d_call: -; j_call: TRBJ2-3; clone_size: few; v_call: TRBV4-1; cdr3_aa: CASSQETRAGDTQYF; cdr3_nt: TGCGCCAGCAGCCAAGAAACGAGGGCCGGAGATACGCAGTATTTT
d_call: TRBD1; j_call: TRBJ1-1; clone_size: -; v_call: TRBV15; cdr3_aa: CATSSPWGQGPVVGEAFF; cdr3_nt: TGTGCCACCAGCAGCCCGTGGGGACAGGGACCCGTGGTTGGTGAAGCTTTCTTT
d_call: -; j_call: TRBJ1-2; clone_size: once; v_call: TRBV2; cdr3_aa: CASTLTEDYGYTF; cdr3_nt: TGTGCCAGCACCCTGACAGAGGACTATGGCTACACCTTC
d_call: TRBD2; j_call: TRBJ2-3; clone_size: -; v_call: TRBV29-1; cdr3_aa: CSVVTGGDTQYF; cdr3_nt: TGCAGCGTTGTTACGGGGGGGGATACGCAGTATTTT
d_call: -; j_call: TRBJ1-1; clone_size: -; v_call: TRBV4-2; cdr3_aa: CASSLIRVYDTEAFF; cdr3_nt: TGTGCCAGCAGCCTCATAAGAGTCTACGACACTGAAGCTTTCTTT
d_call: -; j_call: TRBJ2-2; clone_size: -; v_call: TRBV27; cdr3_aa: CASSLERNTGELFF; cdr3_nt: TGTGCCAGCAGTTTAGAGAGAAACACCGGGGAGCTGTTTTTT
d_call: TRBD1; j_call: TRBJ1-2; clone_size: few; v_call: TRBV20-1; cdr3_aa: CSADDRQGGGYTF; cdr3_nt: TGCAGTGCTGACGACCGACAGGGTGGTGGCTACACCTTC
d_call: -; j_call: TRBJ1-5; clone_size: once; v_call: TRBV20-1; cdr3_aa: CSARDDMYSNQPQHF; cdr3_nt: TGCAGTGCTAGGGATGACATGTATAGCAATCAGCCCCAGCATTTT
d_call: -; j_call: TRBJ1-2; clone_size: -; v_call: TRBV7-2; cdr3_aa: CASSFSPGMDGYTF; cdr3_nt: TGTGCCAGCAGCTTTTCTCCCGGGATGGATGGCTACACCTTC
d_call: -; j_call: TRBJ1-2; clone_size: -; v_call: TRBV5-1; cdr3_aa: CASSLEAGPDLISGYTF; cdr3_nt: TGCGCCAGCAGCTTGGAGGCCGGCCCAGACCTTATCTCTGGCTACACCTTC
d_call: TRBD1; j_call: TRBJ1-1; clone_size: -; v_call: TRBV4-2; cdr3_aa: CASSQDRTGWNTEAFF; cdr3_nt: TGTGCCAGCAGCCAAGATCGGACAGGATGGAACACTGAAGCTTTCTTT
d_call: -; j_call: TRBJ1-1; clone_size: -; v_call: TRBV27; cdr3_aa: CASSFAGSSNTEAFF; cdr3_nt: TGTGCCAGCAGTTTTGCAGGGTCGTCGAACACTGAAGCTTTCTTT
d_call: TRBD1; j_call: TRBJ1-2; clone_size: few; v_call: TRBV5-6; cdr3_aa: CASSPPDRAVYGYTF; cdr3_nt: TGTGCCAGCAGCCCACCCGACAGGGCAGTGTATGGCTACACCTTC
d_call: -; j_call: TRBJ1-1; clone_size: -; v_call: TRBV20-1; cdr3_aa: CSAPSTEAFF; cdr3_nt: TGCAGTGCTCCCAGCACTGAAGCTTTCTTT
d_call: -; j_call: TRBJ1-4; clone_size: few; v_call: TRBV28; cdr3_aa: CASSTSSILTDNEKLFF; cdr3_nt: TGTGCCAGCAGTACCTCCTCGATCCTAACGGATAATGAAAAACTGTTTTTT